These 2 T cell receptor beta chains share one sample of origin, sequenced in a study of spatial heterogeneity in lung cancer. Time point: sample taken at primary tumor resection. In TCRdb, the 5' RACE reads were re-called with MiXCR into one record per CDR3 protein. The table records about 44,000 distinct CDR3 sequences, roughly 15% of them present only once. The sample consisted of PBMCs, taken at surgery. These receptors all come from a male donor with early-stage non-small cell lung cancer.

This clonotype was counted between two and nine times. The chain is built from TRBV9 and TRBJ2-1; a weak D match, TRBD2 (6 bases). CDR1 is SGDLS and CDR2 is YYNGEE in the germline V gene. V was pared by 2 bases and J by 6 bases, with 15 bases between. This CDR3 region has 15 residues. The DNA for the CDR3 is TGTGCCAGCAGCGTTCTATCGGGAGTACCCAATGAGCAGTTCTTC. Amino acids: CASSVLSGVPNEQFF.

This clonotype occurred many times. V is TRBV7-2 and J is TRBJ2-2; perhaps TRBD2 as D (5 bases). V lost 1 base and J lost 0, with 12 bases in between. The CDR3 is 17 amino acids. Germline assignment: CDR1 SGHTA and CDR2 FQGNSA. As DNA, the CDR3 is TGTGCCAGCAGCTTAGTAGGAGGCCCTTCGAACACCGGGGAGCTGTTTTTT. Protein product: CASSLVGGPSNTGELFF.